This T cell receptor beta chain was recovered during a study of blood T cell repertoires in COVID-19. The wider study: Sites across the United States, Italy and Spain contributed samples from acute and convalescent COVID-19. In each case, the material was cDNA or gDNA derived from T cells, B-cell-depleted T cells, or PBMCs.

Germline V gives CDR1 MNHNS, CDR2 SASEGT. V gave up 6 bases and J gave up 5 bases; unmatched junction bases: 3. The CDR3 runs to 14 residues. Original processing notes: From reference gene primer amplification, estimates of nucleated cell counts were derived. This table comes from immunoSEQ multiplex PCR, and its TCRdb copy is limited to in-frame clones, with some not included. V and J calls and clone size are given by that table; D and trimming were obtained from the DNA. This sample has some 35,000 clones, with 78% found just once. The origin of this receptor is a man between 65 and 85 years old with acute or convalescent COVID-19. This sequence joins TRBV6-1 and TRBJ2-1; 11 nucleotides match TRBD2. The specimen was peripheral blood. The CDR3 DNA follows: TGTGCCAGCAGCCCGGGACTAGCGGACAATGAGCAGTTCTTC. Encoded protein: CASSPGLADNEQFF.